There are a few counts of the clone carrying this T cell receptor (beta chain). Its antigen remains unknown. Expressed TCRB transcripts were sequenced after all isolated RNA was converted to cDNA. Produced via immunoSEQ multiplex PCR; TCRdb's table is partial and in-frame only. The top ten clones hold more than 0.015% of a sample with about 360,000 clones, roughly an eighth of them seen once. V shed 4 bases and J 7 bases; nucleotides not matched to a gene: 11. Germline V gene sequence: CDR1 SGHTA, CDR2 FQGTGA. The CDR3 consists of 15 residues. The data were taken from a study of beta chain features in type 1 diabetes. Study results and caveats: PCR might favor shorter templates, equally in patients and controls.

The chain is built from TRBV7-3 and TRBJ1-2; 8 nucleotides align to TRBD1. The sample consisted of naive CD4+ T cells from blood. The sequence was collected from a young man in good health. The CDR3 reads CASSSPGQGPRGYTF. CDR3 nucleotides: TGTGCCAGCAGCTCTCCCGGACAGGGCCCCCGTGGCTACACCTTC.